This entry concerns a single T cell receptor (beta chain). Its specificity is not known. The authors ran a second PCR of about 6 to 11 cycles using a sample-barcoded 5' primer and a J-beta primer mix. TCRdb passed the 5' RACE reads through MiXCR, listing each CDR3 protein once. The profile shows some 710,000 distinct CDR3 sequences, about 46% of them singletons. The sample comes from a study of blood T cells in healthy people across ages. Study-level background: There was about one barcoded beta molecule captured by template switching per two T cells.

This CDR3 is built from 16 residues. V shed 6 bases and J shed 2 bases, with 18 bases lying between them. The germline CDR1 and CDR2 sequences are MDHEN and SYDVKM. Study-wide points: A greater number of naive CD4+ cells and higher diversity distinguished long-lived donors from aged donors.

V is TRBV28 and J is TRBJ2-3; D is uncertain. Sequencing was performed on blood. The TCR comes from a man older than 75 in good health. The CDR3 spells CASRIGSSEPTDTQYF. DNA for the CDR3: TGTGCCAGCAGAATAGGTAGTTCCGAACCCACAGATACGCAGTATTTT.